A few counts support the clone carrying this TCR beta chain. The antigen remains undetermined. These data belong to a study of breast tumors, draining lymph nodes, adjacent tissues. Broader study findings: Data fit most tumor T cells coming from lymph node, expanding in tumor.

MiXCR, applied by TCRdb to the multiplex PCR reads, yields one record per CDR3 protein. The sample lists some 130,000 distinct CDR3 sequences; roughly 21% were seen once. In germline, CDR1 is SGDLS, CDR2 YYNGEE. Trimming left V 4 bases short and J 1 base short, with 19 bases between. The CDR3 length is 17 residues. The lymph nodes were axillary draining lymph nodes from breast cancer patients. The chain uses TRBV9 and TRBJ2-3; tentatively, D is TRBD2 (6 bases). The sample was axillary lymph node tissue. This sequence originates from a female donor with breast cancer. Some clones in this sample may be carry-over from other donors' samples. CDR3 coding DNA: TGTGCCAGCAGCCAGCGGGCCCTACCCCCCCGCACAGATACGCAGTATTTT. Its translation: CASSQRALPPRTDTQYF.